The present entry profiles one T cell receptor beta chain with its context. As yet, its antigen is unknown. This CDR3 comprises 18 residues. Germline loops: CDR1 SGHRS, CDR2 YFSETQ. V gave up 3 bases and J gave up 0 bases, with 19 bases separating them. This record belongs to a study of vaccination effects on CD4 cells after COVID-19. Study-wide results and caveats: Clones that were induced by infection or by vaccine showed marked contraction late after vaccination.

Clones were sequenced by immunoSEQ multiplex PCR, and TCRdb holds only the in-frame ones, with some missing. Of roughly 67,000 clones in the sample, 78% were seen once. Viral peptide pools were used in the ViraFEST assay to expand antigen-specific CD4+ T cells, and sequencing came afterward. After more than 8 days in culture, the CD4+ T cells were isolated. People in the vaccine group had not been infected with SARS-CoV-2 before, and their nucleocapsid antibodies were negative. Every well housed more than 1.5 million PBMC, which grew in culture alongside around 9.8 IU/ml IL-2 and roughly 10 ug/ml peptides. The authors replaced half the medium with IL-2 medium on days 3 and 7.

The source material was CD4+ T cells from PBMCs cultured with SARS-CoV-2 spike peptides, sampled before COVID-19 vaccination. J is TRBJ2-1 and V is TRBV5-1, with D possibly being TRBD1 or TRBD2 (8 bases each). This TCR came from a human donor who received a COVID-19 vaccine. CDR3 coding DNA: TGCGCCAGCAGCTCCCAGGGGGCGCGGGGGGCCTCCTACAATGAGCAGTTCTTC. This sequence encodes CASSSQGARGASYNEQFF.